This T cell receptor beta chain was captured in a study of CD8+ T cells in alopecia areata. In each case, RNA was isolated and then reverse transcribed into cDNA as the sequencing template. The assay was immunoSEQ multiplex PCR, and TCRdb's table has in-frame clones only and misses some. This sample yields about 210,000 clones, of which around two fifths are seen a single time; around 0.48% belongs to the top ten. Stated treatment: oral pan-JAK inhibitor, 5-10 mg twice daily. Germline loops: CDR1 LGHNA, CDR2 YNFKEQ. This CDR3 comprises 16 residues. V gave up 1 base and J gave up 5 bases; unmatched junction bases: 7. This clone came up a few times.

The genes are TRBV4-2 and TRBJ2-1; TRBD2 matches 8 bases. Specimen: CD4+ T cells sorted from blood, collected around week 30, from a patient treated with tofacitinib. The TCR comes from a human donor with alopecia areata. In DNA, the CDR3 is TGTGCCAGCAGCCAAGTTTCACTAGCGGATAACAATGAGCAGTTCTTC. Translating gives CASSQVSLADNNEQFF.